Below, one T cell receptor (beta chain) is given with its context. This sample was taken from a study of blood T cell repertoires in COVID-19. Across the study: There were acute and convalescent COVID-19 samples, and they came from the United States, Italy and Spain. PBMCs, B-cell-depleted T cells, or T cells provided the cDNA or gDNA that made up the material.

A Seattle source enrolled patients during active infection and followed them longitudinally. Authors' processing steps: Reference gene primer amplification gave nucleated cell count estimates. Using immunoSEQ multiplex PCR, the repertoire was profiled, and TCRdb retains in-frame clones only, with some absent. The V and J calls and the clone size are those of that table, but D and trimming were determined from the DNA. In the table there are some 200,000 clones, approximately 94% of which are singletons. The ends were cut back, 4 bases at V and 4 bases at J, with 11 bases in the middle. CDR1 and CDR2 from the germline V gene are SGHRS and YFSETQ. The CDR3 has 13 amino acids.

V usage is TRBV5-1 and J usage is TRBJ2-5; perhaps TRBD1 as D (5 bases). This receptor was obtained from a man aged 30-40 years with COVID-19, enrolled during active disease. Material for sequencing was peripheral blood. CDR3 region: CASSLDSPETQYF. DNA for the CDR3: TGCGCCAGCAGCCTCGACAGTCCAGAGACCCAGTACTTC.